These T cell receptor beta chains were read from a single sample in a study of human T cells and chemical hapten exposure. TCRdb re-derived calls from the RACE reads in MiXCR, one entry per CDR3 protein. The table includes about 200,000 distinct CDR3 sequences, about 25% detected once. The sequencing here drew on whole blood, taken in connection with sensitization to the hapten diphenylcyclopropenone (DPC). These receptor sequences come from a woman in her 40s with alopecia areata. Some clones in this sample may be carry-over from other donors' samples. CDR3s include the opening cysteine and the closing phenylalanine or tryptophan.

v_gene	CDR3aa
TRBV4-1	CASRTGTGGDREQYF
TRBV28	CASSSTRQGENIQYF
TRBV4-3	CASSPETGPFSYEQYF
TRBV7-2	CASSLSPPGEQYF
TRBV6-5	CASSSGLAGEAKQYF
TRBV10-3	CAISERGASGRSGELFF
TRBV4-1	CASSQGVEVSEQFF
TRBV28	CASKGRQNSPLHF
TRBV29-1	CSFSTGTSGTDTQYF
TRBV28	CASSSAGTTKGIQYF
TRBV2	CASKMALAGGNEQFF
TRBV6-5	CASNTLAGAYEQYF
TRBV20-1	CSAKVNTEAFF
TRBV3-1	CASKDGGETQYF
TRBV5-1	CASSLRTSGSSYNEQFF
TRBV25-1	CASSEGILEFF
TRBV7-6	CASSLEAGTAYEQYF
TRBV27	CASSRRGQPSGRSHEQYF
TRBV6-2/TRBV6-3	CASSYARSYNEQFF
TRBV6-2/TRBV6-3	CASSYVLGQGSTEAFF